This T cell receptor beta chain was sequenced for a study of CD8 T cells in Susac syndrome. The CDR3 has 13 residues. Germline-derived CDR1 and CDR2 are SEHNR and FQNEAQ (reference sequence). The authors reverse transcribed about 0.5 to 1 ug RNA with random hexamers. TCRdb re-derived calls from the immunoSEQ multiplex PCR reads in MiXCR, one entry per CDR3 protein. The sample includes 95,000 to 150,000 distinct CDR3 sequences, about 94% of them seen just once. Input material: CD4+ T cells from PBMCs. The receptor was isolated from a human donor in good health. The V and J genes are TRBV7-9 and TRBJ2-1; 9 nucleotides align to TRBD2. CDR3 nucleotides: TGTGGCCTAGCGGGGCCTCCCCAGGGGGAGCAGTTCTTC. It is translated as CGLAGPPQGEQFF.